This passage covers 29 T cell receptor beta chains from one sample sequenced in a study of read filtering for tumor transcriptome and immune sequencing. The library was built from about 400 ng RNA with molecular barcoded adaptors for alpha/delta and beta/gamma chains. MiXCR, applied by TCRdb to the reads, yields one record per CDR3 protein. The sample records 65,000 or so distinct CDR3 sequences, approximately 19% being singletons. The sequenced material came from a population of CD138-negative cells sorted from bone marrow. Every receptor here comes from a donor at least 40 years old with multiple myeloma.

As regards this clonotype: A read error likely explains this, since a far larger clone differs by one base. The rearrangement uses TRBV11-2 and TRBJ2-5; no clear D. The DNA end is a closer match to TRBJ2-1, so the J assignment may be wrong. Per germline, CDR1 SGHAT and CDR2 FQNNGV. The CDR3 has 15 residues. The CDR3 loop is CASSLDSYSYNEQFF. The DNA for the CDR3 is TGTGCCAGCAGCCTTGACTCTTACTCCTACAATGAGCAGTTCTTC.

This clonotype was seen many times. The chain employs TRBV4-1 and TRBJ2-1, with TRBD2 matching over 10 bases. Germline CDR1 and CDR2: MGHRA and YSYEKL. CDR3 length: 15 residues. With 1 base clipped from V and 12 bases from J, the junction kept 9 bases outside the gene matches. The CDR3 DNA reads as TGCGCCAGCAGCCAAGGCCGTGGGGCTAGCGGGAGGCAGTTCTTC. Amino acids: CASSQGRGASGRQFF.

This clonotype was observed many times. The chain recombines TRBV29-1 with TRBJ2-7, with a weak D call TRBD1 (6 bases). V was trimmed by 4 bases and J by 2 bases, leaving 9 bases between them. The CDR3 length is 12 residues. CDR1 is SQVTM, CDR2 ANQGSEA, per germline. The CDR3 coding sequence is TGCAGCGTTGGGAGACAGGCCTACGAGCAGTACTTC. This translates into CSVGRQAYEQYF.

This clonotype is judged medium-sized. This chain connects TRBV11-3 to TRBJ2-1, with 8 bases aligning to TRBD1. The ends lost 3 bases at V and 3 bases at J; junction bases unmatched: 1. The CDR3 consists of 14 residues. Looked up from germline, CDR1 is SGHNT and CDR2 is YENEEA. In DNA, the CDR3 is TGTGCCAGCAGCTTGGACAGGGACTACAATGAGCAGTTCTTC. Translating gives CASSLDRDYNEQFF.

Ten or more counts support this clonotype. The gene calls are TRBV28 and TRBJ2-7; no firm D call. The CDR3 has 12 amino acids. V was cut by 6 bases and J by 3 bases, with 9 bases left in between. Looked up from germline, CDR1 is MDHEN and CDR2 is SYDVKM. This CDR3 reads CASSPTYYEQYF. CDR3 coding DNA: TGTGCCAGCAGCCCCACTTACTACGAGCAGTACTTC.

This clonotype came up many times. This chain links TRBV7-9 with TRBJ2-1; tentatively, D is TRBD2 (5 bases). The V gene's germline CDR1 is SEHNR and CDR2 FQNEAQ (reference sequence). Trimming shortened V by 3 bases and J by 6 bases, and 18 bases separated the two germline ends. This CDR3 has 16 amino acids. CDR3 nucleotide sequence: TGTGCCAGCAGCTTCGACCTCGGTCTAGCCCGCAATGAGCAGTTCTTC. Translation: CASSFDLGLARNEQFF.

This clonotype has a count of ten or more. The chain employs TRBV20-1 and TRBJ1-4, with D possibly TRBD1 on 6 matching bases. The CDR3 is made up of 15 amino acids. Trimming took 0 bases from V and 7 from J, leaving 15 bases between them. In germline, CDR1 is DFQATT, CDR2 SNEGSKA (reference sequence). The CDR3 sequence is CSARDSRGQVEKLFF. DNA for the CDR3: TGCAGTGCTAGAGATTCCAGGGGCCAGGTTGAAAAACTGTTTTTT.

In this sample, this clonotype turned up many times. The chain combines TRBV6-1 with TRBJ2-3; possible D gene TRBD1, 6 bases. CDR1 MNHNS and CDR2 SASEGT come from the germline V gene. Trimming shortened V by 4 bases and J by 8 bases, and 16 bases separated the two germline ends. The CDR3 loop spans 14 amino acids. CDR3: CASSARNRDGTQYF. The CDR3 DNA reads as TGTGCCAGCAGTGCCCGAAACAGGGACGGTACGCAGTATTTT.

With regard to this clonotype: A read error may explain this, as a much larger clone is one base away. The chain carries TRBV7-9 and TRBJ2-6; D might be TRBD1 (5 bases). Germline V gives CDR1 SEHNR, CDR2 FQNEAQ (reference sequence). This CDR3 has 15 residues. The CDR3 DNA is TGTGCCAGCAGCTCAACAGCCTCTGGGGCCAGCGTCCTGACTTTC. It is translated as CASSSTASGASVLTF.

As concerns this clonotype: A far larger clone is a single base away, which makes a read error likely. This chain links TRBV20-1 with TRBJ2-1; 7 bases fit TRBD2. Germline V gene sequence: CDR1 DFQATT, CDR2 SNEGSKA (reference sequence). Losses at the gene ends were 6 bases for V and 10 bases for J; bases not matched to a gene: 21. This CDR3 is 16 amino acids long. DNA for the CDR3: TGCAGTGCCCCAACACCATGGACGGGGGGTGGCTACGAGCAGTTCTTC. This sequence encodes CSAPTPWTGGGYEQFF.

The table lists this clonotype with many counts. The rearrangement uses TRBV29-1 and TRBJ2-2; tentatively, D is TRBD1 or TRBD2 (5 bases each). The germline gives CDR1 SQVTM, CDR2 ANQGSEA. The CDR3 is made up of 14 amino acids. The V gene lost 4 bases and the J gene lost 3 bases, with 12 bases spanning the gap. This CDR3 is CSVARDGHTGELFF. The CDR3 DNA sequence: TGCAGCGTTGCGAGGGACGGACACACCGGGGAGCTGTTTTTT.

This clonotype has more than one count but fewer than ten. The V and J genes are TRBV7-6 and TRBJ2-2, with TRBD2 as a possible D gene (5 bases). Per germline, CDR1 SGHVS and CDR2 FNYEAQ. The CDR3 loop spans 14 amino acids. V dropped 8 bases and J dropped 3 bases, with 13 bases sitting between them. The CDR3 nucleotides read TGTGCCAGCGTCCCTAGCTCATACACCGGGGAGCTGTTTTTT. The encoded protein is CASVPSSYTGELFF.

This clonotype has at least ten counts. The rearrangement joins TRBV11-2 to TRBJ2-5; D is unclear. The germline V gene encodes CDR1 SGHAT and CDR2 FQNNGV. This CDR3 is built from 11 residues. The V and J ends lost 8 bases and 4 bases respectively, with 8 bases between them. The CDR3, as DNA: TGTGCCAGCGGCCTTGGAGAGACCCAGTACTTC. It specifies CASGLGETQYF.

There are many counts of this clonotype. The CDR3 nucleotides read TGCGCCAGCAGCCCCCGACCTTTGAGCACAGATACGCAGTATTTT. As protein: CASSPRPLSTDTQYF. The V gene is TRBV5-1, the J gene TRBJ2-3; no clear D gene. Germline lookup yields CDR1 SGHRS and CDR2 YFSETQ. V dropped 4 bases and J dropped 0 bases, with 12 bases sitting between them. The CDR3 spans 15 residues.

At least ten counts were recorded for this clonotype. The chain uses TRBV27 and TRBJ2-2; D ambiguous. CDR1 and CDR2 (germline): MNHEY, SMNVEV (reference sequence). CDR3 length: 12 amino acids. Trimming stripped 4 bases from V and 3 bases from J, with 3 bases between. The CDR3 DNA reads as TGTGCCAGCAGTTCCCACACCGGGGAGCTGTTTTTT. Its protein is CASSSHTGELFF.

Concerning this clonotype itself: The likely explanation is a read error, given a far larger clone one base away. As the CDR3 is not closed by the conserved phenylalanine or tryptophan, this likely results from a read error. The genes are TRBV4-2 and TRBJ2-7; 11 bases line up with TRBD1. Germline V gene data show CDR1 as LGHNA and CDR2 as YNFKEQ. The CDR3 has 16 residues. With V trimmed by 5 bases and J by 5 bases, 11 bases remained unmatched. This chain's CDR3 is CASSGGRDRGLDEQYL. The CDR3 DNA is TGTGCCAGCAGCGGGGGCCGGGACAGGGGGTTGGACGAGCAGTACCTC.

About this clonotype: A read error may produce the germline difference seen at one junction end. CDR3 coding DNA: TGTGCCAGCAGCCAAACACGCTACAATGAGCAGTTCTTC. Its translation is CASSQTRYNEQFF. The chain links TRBV4-1 to TRBJ2-1; D is uncertain. The germline CDR1 and CDR2 sequences are MGHRA and YSYEKL. This CDR3 contains 13 residues.

In its sample, this clonotype was seen a few times. The chain uses TRBV18 and TRBJ2-7; 7 nucleotides agree with TRBD1. In germline, CDR1 is KGHSH, CDR2 LQKENI. V trimming: 4 bases; J trimming: 6 bases; junction bases outside the gene matches: 15. The CDR3 length is 16 residues. As DNA, the CDR3 is TGTGCCAGCTCACTACAGACAGGGTCTGGGGTACTCGAGCAGTACTTC. Translation gives CASSLQTGSGVLEQYF.

This clonotype was seen repeatedly, ten times or more. As the CDR3 is not closed by the conserved phenylalanine or tryptophan, this likely results from a read error. It is unclear where the CDR3 begins or ends on the DNA, so no DNA is shown, and the CDR3 is as TCRdb lists it. The rearrangement uses TRBV28 and TRBJ2-4; the listed D gene, TRBD2, was not tested against the DNA. CDR1 MDHEN and CDR2 SYDVKM come from the germline V gene. Ends included, the CDR3 has 14 residues. The CDR3 spells CASSLWSGSNISLS.

Comments on this clonotype: One end of the junction fails to match germline, which may point to a read error. This rearrangement joins TRBV6-5 to TRBJ2-1; no definite D call. The germline CDR1 and CDR2 sequences are MNHEY and SVGAGI. CDR3 length: 12 residues. The CDR3 spells CASGYPLDEQFF. The CDR3 nucleotides are TGTGCCAGCGGTTACCCGCTGGATGAGCAGTTCTTC.

This sequence joins TRBV20-1 and TRBJ2-1; 8 nucleotides match TRBD2. The ends lost 0 bases at V and 8 bases at J; junction bases unmatched: 12. There are 16 residues in the CDR3. The germline V gene has CDR1 DFQATT and CDR2 SNEGSKA (reference sequence). The CDR3 protein is CSARDSDGGARYEQFF. The CDR3 bases are TGCAGTGCTAGAGATAGTGACGGGGGGGCCAGGTATGAGCAGTTCTTC.

About this clonotype itself: Germline and junction disagree at one end, which may indicate a read error. DNA of the CDR3: TGTGCTAGCAGCTTAGGACTGGCAGGAGGCGATGAGCAGTTCTTC. Residues: CASSLGLAGGDEQFF. The chain couples TRBV7-7 to TRBJ2-1; D perhaps matches TRBD2 (5 bases). Per germline, CDR1 SSHAT and CDR2 FNYEAQ (reference sequence). The CDR3 sequence is 15 residues long.

V and J are TRBV2 and TRBJ1-5, with D unclear. The CDR3 contains 13 residues. Trimming left V 4 bases short and J 5 bases short, with 9 bases between. Germline CDR1 SNHLY, CDR2 FYNNEI. CDR3 residues: CASSGESHQPQHF. In DNA form, the CDR3 reads TGTGCCAGCAGTGGGGAAAGCCATCAGCCCCAGCATTTT.

This clonotype was seen at least ten times. The rearrangement uses TRBV29-1 and TRBJ2-3, with D possibly being TRBD2 (6 bases). This CDR3 has 14 amino acids. Germline loops: CDR1 SQVTM, CDR2 ANQGSEA. V lost 8 bases and J lost 5, with 20 bases in between. CDR3: CSSSAGRGIDTQYF. The CDR3 coding sequence is TGCAGCTCATCAGCGGGCCGTGGTATAGATACGCAGTATTTT.

Ten or more counts support this clonotype. The chain has TRBV5-6 and TRBJ2-6; D unresolved. The length of the CDR3 is 15 residues. V was trimmed by 4 bases and J by 0 bases, leaving 8 bases between them. Germline CDR1 and CDR2: SGHDT and YYEEEE. In nucleotides, the CDR3 is TGTGCCAGCAGCGTCAGCATCTCTGGGGCCAACGTCCTGACTTTC. As protein: CASSVSISGANVLTF.

In this sample, this clonotype turned up many times. This chain connects TRBV6-2 or TRBV6-3 to TRBJ1-1; D remains ambiguous. The length of the CDR3 is 12 residues. Trimming cost V 2 bases and J 0 bases, with 1 base left between them. Germline CDR1 reads MNHEY; CDR2 reads SVGEGT. This CDR3 reads CASSYLNTEAFF. For the CDR3, the DNA is TGTGCCAGCAGTTACCTGAACACTGAAGCTTTCTTT.

As to this clonotype: This may come from a read error, since a much larger clone is one base off. V is TRBV3-1 and J is TRBJ2-3; D perhaps matches TRBD1 (5 bases). CDR3 length: 14 residues. Germline assignment: CDR1 LGHDT and CDR2 YNNKEL (reference sequence). The CDR3 region has the DNA TGTGCCGGCAGCCAGGGTCGGGGCACAGATACGCAGTATTTT. Protein product: CAGSQGRGTDTQYF.

This clonotype was recorded many times. V and J are TRBV29-1 and TRBJ1-1; possible D gene TRBD1, 5 bases. The CDR3 spans 14 residues. Germline CDR1 reads SQVTM; CDR2 reads ANQGSEA. The V end lost 6 bases, the J end lost 4 bases, and 18 bases lay between the germline ends. This chain's CDR3 is CSVTPGGGGTEAFF. For the CDR3, the DNA is TGCAGCGTGACCCCCGGGGGGGGTGGCACTGAAGCTTTCTTT.

The chain combines TRBV12-3 or TRBV12-4 with TRBJ2-3; tentative D call: TRBD2 (7 bases). This CDR3 has 15 residues. Trimming removed 6 bases from V and 6 bases from J, with 19 bases in between. The CDR3 DNA reads TGTGCCAGCAGGGGACAAGCGGGGTTTTCCGATACGCAGTATTTT. Amino acids: CASRGQAGFSDTQYF.